The 29 T cell receptor beta chains reported below all come from one sample, sequenced in a study of T cell repertoires in cytomegalovirus infection. TCRdb re-derived calls from the reads in MiXCR, one entry per CDR3 protein. The sample comprises roughly 190,000 distinct CDR3 sequences, about a tenth of which are singletons, and approximately 4.6% rests with the top ten. Material for sequencing was PBMCs. These receptors all come from a human donor in good health (CMV status not recorded). Some clones in this sample may be carry-over from other donors' samples.

The genes are TRBV27 and TRBJ1-1; D is possibly TRBD1 (5 bases). V dropped 1 base and J dropped 9 bases, with 15 bases sitting between them. This CDR3 comprises 14 residues. Germline lookup yields CDR1 MNHEY and CDR2 SMNVEV (reference sequence). CDR3 amino acids: CASSLLNRQGKAFF. The CDR3 region has the DNA TGTGCCAGCAGTTTATTGAATCGGCAGGGAAAAGCTTTCTTT.

This clonotype is classed as medium-sized (0.01 to 0.1%). The rearrangement uses TRBV7-2 and TRBJ2-2; D unresolved. The CDR3 is 15 amino acids. V gave up 2 bases and J gave up 1 base, with 8 bases separating them. CDR1 is SGHTA, CDR2 FQGNSA, per germline. CDR3 amino acids: CASSLNPGNTGELFF. The CDR3 DNA reads as TGTGCCAGCAGCTTAAATCCGGGGAACACCGGGGAGCTGTTTTTT.

Concerning this clonotype: A junction boundary mismatches the germline segment, possibly from a read error. The chain recombines TRBV4-3 with TRBJ1-2, with 8 bases fitting TRBD1. CDR3 length: 15 amino acids. Germline CDR1 reads LGHNA; CDR2 reads YSLEER. The DNA of the CDR3 is TGCGCCAGCAGCCAGGTCCTTGGACAGGGCGATGGCTACTCCTTC. Encoded protein: CASSQVLGQGDGYSF.

This clonotype was seen more than once but under ten times. The J gene is TRBJ1-1, the V gene TRBV24-1, with D possibly matching TRBD1 (6 bases). This CDR3 contains 15 residues. Deletions cut 4 bases from V and 1 base from J, with 12 bases between. Germline CDR1 is KGHDR and CDR2 is SFDVKD. CDR3 DNA sequence: TGTGCCACCAGTGACGGACAGCTAGGGAACACTGAAGCTTTCTTT. Translated: CATSDGQLGNTEAFF.

This chain links TRBV2 with TRBJ1-1, with D uncertain. V lost 7 bases, J lost 1 base, and 4 bases lay in between. The CDR3 consists of 11 residues. Germline CDR1 reads SNHLY; CDR2 reads FYNNEI. DNA for the CDR3: TGTGCCAGCAAACAGAACACTGAAGCTTTCTTT. It yields the protein CASKQNTEAFF.

The table lists this clonotype with many counts. The chain employs TRBV6-2 or TRBV6-3 and TRBJ1-2; TRBD1 matches at 10 bases. CDR1 is MNHEY, CDR2 SVGEGT, per germline. Losses at the gene ends were 6 bases for V and 2 bases for J; bases not matched to a gene: 6. CDR3 length: 15 residues. The DNA of the CDR3 is TGTGCCAGCAGACGAACGGGACAGGGGAACTATGGCTACACCTTC. Protein sequence: CASRRTGQGNYGYTF.

This clonotype was counted many times. At one end the junction does not follow the germline gene, possibly because of a read error. This chain uses TRBV27 with TRBJ2-7; tentative D call: TRBD2 (5 bases). The CDR3 is made up of 13 amino acids. Germline values: CDR1 MNHEY, CDR2 SMNVEV (reference sequence). CDR3 bases: TGTGCCAGCAGTTCGGACTTCTCCAACGAGCAGTACTTC. Translation gives CASSSDFSNEQYF.

This clonotype was detected many times. The CDR3, as DNA: TGTGCCAGCAGCCCCAGGGGGGGGGATGAAAAACTGTTTTTT. The encoded protein is CASSPRGGDEKLFF. The chain joins TRBV7-2 to TRBJ1-4; 7 positions match TRBD1. CDR3 length: 14 amino acids. Unmatched junction bases numbered 6, after V lost 5 bases and J lost 6 bases. Germline V CDR1 and CDR2: SGHTA, FQGNSA.

This clonotype was counted ten times or more. V and J are TRBV28 and TRBJ1-3; D remains unclear. The CDR3 contains 19 residues. Germline V lookup: CDR1 MDHEN, CDR2 SYDVKM. With 5 bases removed from V and 2 bases from J, the gap between germline ends came to 25 bases. As DNA, the CDR3 is TGTGCCAGCAGTCCCTCCCCATGGGGTTGGGGTGGAACTGGAAACACCATATATTTT. This sequence encodes CASSPSPWGWGGTGNTIYF.

Many counts were recorded for this clonotype. V is TRBV7-2 and J is TRBJ2-7; TRBD2 is a possible D gene (6 bases). The germline V gene encodes CDR1 SGHTA and CDR2 FQGNSA. The ends were cut back, 1 base at V and 3 bases at J, with 10 bases in the middle. CDR3 size: 14 residues. In DNA form, the CDR3 reads TGTGCCAGCAGCTTAGGAGGCGGGGTCTACGAGCAGTACTTC. It encodes CASSLGGGVYEQYF.

This clonotype was counted a few times. The CDR3 is CASSHGGGTEAFF. In nucleotides, the CDR3 is TGCGCCAGCAGCCACGGGGGCGGAACTGAAGCTTTCTTT. This chain joins TRBV4-3 and TRBJ1-1; possible D gene TRBD1, 6 bases. Trimming left V 3 bases short and J 5 bases short, with 10 bases between. From germline, CDR1 is LGHNA and CDR2 YSLEER. The CDR3 is 13 residues long.

This clonotype was found a few times. The V and J genes are TRBV29-1 and TRBJ2-5; TRBD1 or TRBD2 may be the D gene (5 bases each). Germline lookup yields CDR1 SQVTM and CDR2 ANQGSEA. This CDR3 is 18 amino acids long. V was shortened by 3 bases and J by 5 bases, with 28 bases between the two germline ends. The CDR3 nucleotides read TGCAGCGTTGATTTGTTTATGCAGGTCGGGGATAACAGGGAGACCCAGTACTTC. Encoded protein: CSVDLFMQVGDNRETQYF.

This clonotype was counted once. The CDR3 DNA sequence: TGTGCCAGCAGTTTGGGCGCGGGGGGCTTTGGAGCTTTCTTT. It is translated as CASSLGAGGFGAFF. V gene TRBV28 combines with J gene TRBJ1-1; D is perhaps TRBD1 (6 bases). CDR3 length: 14 amino acids. Looked up from germline, CDR1 is MDHEN and CDR2 is SYDVKM. Trimming removed 3 bases at V and 10 bases at J, with 18 bases between.

This clonotype was seen ten or more times. This chain connects TRBV7-3 to TRBJ2-1, with 7 positions matching TRBD2. The CDR3 totals 13 residues. The junction had 2 bases not matched to a gene; V was cut back by 0 bases and J by 9 bases. CDR1 is SGHTA and CDR2 is FQGTGA in the germline V gene. CDR3 amino acids: CASSLTGEGEQFF. The CDR3, as DNA: TGTGCCAGCAGCTTAACAGGGGAGGGTGAGCAGTTCTTC.

This sequence joins TRBV20-1 and TRBJ2-5; 9 positions match TRBD2. This CDR3 region has 14 residues. Germline CDR1 is DFQATT and CDR2 is SNEGSKA (reference sequence). V was pared by 5 bases and J by 5 bases, with 9 bases of the junction left unmatched. CDR3 in amino acids: CSASRAGGAETQYF. As DNA, the CDR3 is TGCAGTGCTTCTCGAGCGGGAGGAGCGGAGACCCAGTACTTC.

In this sample, this clonotype turned up a few times. The chain joins TRBV24-1 to TRBJ2-1; tentatively, D is TRBD1 (5 bases). Looked up from germline, CDR1 is KGHDR and CDR2 is SFDVKD. The CDR3 covers 13 residues. V gave up 9 bases and J gave up 0 bases, with 8 bases separating them. The DNA of the CDR3 is TGTGCCACCGGGGCTCCCTCCTACAATGAGCAGTTCTTC. Protein sequence: CATGAPSYNEQFF.

This clonotype was seen at least ten times. V is TRBV5-6 and J is TRBJ2-7; D perhaps matches TRBD1 (5 bases). The CDR3 contains 14 residues. Germline V lookup: CDR1 SGHDT, CDR2 YYEEEE. Trimming took off 3 bases at V and 2 bases at J, with 12 bases between the two ends. As DNA, the CDR3 is TGTGCCAGCAGCTGGCAGGGTTATCCCTACGAGCAGTACTTC. It translates to CASSWQGYPYEQYF.

This clonotype was counted ten times or more. V is TRBV29-1 and J is TRBJ1-1, with no clear D. Germline CDR1 reads SQVTM; CDR2 reads ANQGSEA. V dropped 4 bases and J dropped 0 bases, with 9 bases sitting between them. There are 13 residues in the CDR3. CDR3 bases: TGCAGCGTTGCAGTGGGATTGAACACTGAAGCTTTCTTT. Encoded protein: CSVAVGLNTEAFF.

This clonotype was counted at least ten times. The chain carries TRBV7-2 and TRBJ1-2; a weak D match, TRBD1 (5 bases). V was trimmed by 1 base and J by 8 bases, leaving 14 bases between them. The length of the CDR3 is 14 residues. Germline CDR1 is SGHTA and CDR2 is FQGNSA. CDR3 DNA: TGTGCCAGCAGCTTAGGGGGGAGCGGTCAGGGCTACACCTTC. It yields the protein CASSLGGSGQGYTF.

This clonotype was detected ten times or more. This chain links TRBV6-1 with TRBJ1-2; tentative D call: TRBD1 (6 bases). Germline CDR1 and CDR2: MNHNS and SASEGT. With 6 bases removed from V and 8 bases from J, the gap between germline ends came to 22 bases. The CDR3 covers 15 residues. CDR3 sequence reads: CASSRPWRTEEGYTF. The CDR3 DNA reads TGTGCCAGCAGCCGCCCCTGGCGGACAGAGGAAGGCTACACCTTC.

A single count supports this clonotype. V is TRBV20-1 and J is TRBJ1-2, with D hard to call. V dropped 3 bases and J dropped 4 bases, with 12 bases sitting between them. The CDR3 spans 13 residues. CDR1 is DFQATT and CDR2 is SNEGSKA in the germline V gene (reference sequence). CDR3 sequence reads: CSASNLAIYGYTF. In DNA form, the CDR3 reads TGCAGTGCTAGTAACTTAGCTATCTATGGCTACACCTTC.

The table lists this clonotype with many counts. The chain links TRBV7-9 to TRBJ2-7; the D gene is possibly TRBD2 (6 bases). Per the germline V gene, CDR1 is SEHNR and CDR2 is FQNEAQ (reference sequence). Trimming took off 5 bases at V and 1 base at J, with 15 bases between the two ends. The CDR3 length is 15 residues. CDR3 in amino acids: CASSVGTGLSYEQYF. CDR3 DNA sequence: TGTGCCAGCAGCGTTGGAACAGGACTATCCTACGAGCAGTACTTC.

This clonotype has at least ten counts. This chain joins TRBV7-2 and TRBJ2-5; tentatively, D is TRBD1 (6 bases). V was pared by 5 bases and J by 2 bases, with 15 bases between. The CDR3 spans 15 residues. Germline CDR1 reads SGHTA; CDR2 reads FQGNSA. CDR3 amino acids: CASSPTRGFQETQYF. For the CDR3, the DNA is TGTGCCAGCAGCCCCACGAGGGGGTTTCAAGAGACCCAGTACTTC.

This clonotype was detected ten times or more. The chain recombines TRBV7-9 with TRBJ1-1; D is undetermined. CDR1 and CDR2 (germline): SEHNR, FQNEAQ (reference sequence). The CDR3 has 12 residues. V was shortened by 2 bases and J by 11 bases, with 12 bases between the two germline ends. The CDR3 loop is CASSLKTESAFF. The CDR3, as DNA: TGTGCCAGCAGCTTAAAAACAGAGTCGGCTTTCTTT.

This clonotype occurred a few times. CDR3 in amino acids: CASSQDGNEQFF. As DNA, the CDR3 is TGCGCCAGCAGCCAAGACGGCAATGAGCAGTTCTTC. The V and J genes are TRBV4-3 and TRBJ2-1; no clear D gene. The germline gives CDR1 LGHNA, CDR2 YSLEER. The CDR3 has 12 amino acids. V was pared by 0 bases and J by 6 bases, with 3 bases between.

This clonotype has ten or more counts. The chain couples TRBV7-2 to TRBJ2-1; D possibly corresponds to TRBD1 (7 bases). The CDR3 totals 14 residues. V was trimmed by 0 bases and J by 12 bases, leaving 15 bases between them. Germline V CDR1 and CDR2: SGHTA, FQGNSA. The DNA for the CDR3 is TGTGCCAGCAGCTTAGCGAGTTGGCAGGGGGGGCAGTTCTTC. It translates to CASSLASWQGGQFF.

This clonotype was detected ten times or more. The chain joins TRBV7-9 to TRBJ2-7; D unresolved. With 0 bases removed from V and 6 bases from J, the gap between germline ends came to 9 bases. Per the germline V gene, CDR1 is SEHNR and CDR2 is FQNEAQ (reference sequence). This CDR3 contains 13 residues. CDR3 nucleotides: TGTGCCAGCAGCTTAGCAGGTTCTGGCGAGCAGTACTTC. This translates into CASSLAGSGEQYF.

This clonotype was seen many times. CDR3 region: CASSLRMGNYGYTF. Written as DNA, the CDR3 is TGTGCCAGCAGTTTACGAATGGGGAACTATGGCTACACCTTC. The chain joins TRBV12-3 or TRBV12-4 to TRBJ1-2; D is unclear. CDR3 size: 14 residues. Trimming pared 2 bases from V and 2 bases from J, leaving 9 bases between.

On this clonotype: Just one base apart from a much larger clone, this may be a read error. This is likely a read error, given that the CDR3 carries no conserved phenylalanine or tryptophan at its end. This chain links TRBV7-8 with TRBJ1-1; 7 positions match TRBD1. The CDR3 extends over 16 amino acids. From germline, CDR1 is SGHVS and CDR2 FQNEAQ. V was clipped by 10 bases and J by 5 bases; unmatched bases: 19. CDR3 nucleotide sequence: TGTGCCACCATCCGGTCGGGGACAGCTCGGGAGACTGAAGCTTTCTCT. As protein: CATIRSGTARETEAFS.